The 28 T cell receptor beta chains given below trace back to one sample, sequenced in a study of beta chain features in type 1 diabetes. Findings of the study overall: There was a moderate but significant shortening of TCRB CDR3s in all four CD4+ subsets of Type 1 diabetes patients.

Their cognate antigens are unknown. All of the isolated RNA was reverse transcribed, so expressed TCRB transcripts were sequenced. Produced via immunoSEQ multiplex PCR; TCRdb's table is partial and in-frame only. Here the sample spans roughly 50,000 clones, 40% to 60% being singletons. Sequenced material: Tregs from blood. Receptors originate from a woman in her thirties or forties with type 1 diabetes.

The CDR3 region is CASSAGGGRGYTF. The CDR3 DNA sequence: TGTGCCAGCAGCGCCGGAGGGGGCCGTGGCTACACCTTC. The chain employs TRBV9 and TRBJ1-2; TRBD1 agrees at 7 bases. Per germline, CDR1 SGDLS and CDR2 YYNGEE. The CDR3 loop spans 13 amino acids. The J segment lost 7 bases and the V segment lost 3 bases, leaving 6 bases of the junction unmatched.

The V and J genes are TRBV7-2 and TRBJ2-5; 9 bases agree with TRBD1. This CDR3 spans 17 amino acids. Germline lookup yields CDR1 SGHTA and CDR2 FQGNSA. V shed 5 bases, J shed 1 base, and the junction held 11 bases outside the gene matches. The CDR3 region is CASSPPPGTGRQETQYF. CDR3 sequence (DNA): TGTGCCAGCAGCCCACCCCCCGGGACAGGGCGCCAAGAGACCCAGTACTTC.

CDR3: CASSGTGDGNQPQHF. In nucleotides, the CDR3 is TGTGCCAGCAGCGGGACAGGGGACGGCAATCAGCCCCAGCATTTT. The chain combines TRBV28 with TRBJ1-5; 10 nucleotides match TRBD1. The germline CDR1 and CDR2 sequences are MDHEN and SYDVKM. There are 15 residues in the CDR3. J was trimmed by 2 bases and V by 6 bases; bases with no gene match: 4.

This chain links TRBV7-9 with TRBJ1-3, with 7 bases matching TRBD1. The J segment lost 2 bases and the V segment lost 3 bases, leaving 1 base of the junction unmatched. The CDR3 sequence is 14 residues long. Germline assignment: CDR1 SEHNR and CDR2 FQNEAQ (reference sequence). In nucleotides, the CDR3 is TGTGCCAGCAGCTTCGGACAGGCTGGAAACACCATATATTTT. Protein product: CASSFGQAGNTIYF.

This rearrangement joins TRBV18 to TRBJ2-3, with 12 bases aligning to TRBD2. The CDR3 is 17 amino acids. V was clipped by 0 bases and J by 2 bases; unmatched bases: 3. Germline CDR1 reads KGHSH; CDR2 reads LQKENI. CDR3 in DNA: TGTGCCAGCTCACCACCGCGGACTAGCGGGACCACAGATACGCAGTATTTT. It encodes CASSPPRTSGTTDTQYF.

This clone was seen a handful of times. The V gene is TRBV20-1, the J gene TRBJ1-1; no clear D. Looked up from germline, CDR1 is DFQATT and CDR2 is SNEGSKA (reference sequence). The CDR3 totals 9 residues. The CDR3 DNA is TGCAGGGTAGACACTGAAGCTTTCTTT. It yields the protein CRVDTEAFF.

The chain recombines TRBV2 with TRBJ1-4, with TRBD1 as a possible D gene (5 bases). There are 13 residues in the CDR3. V lost 11 bases and J 6 bases, leaving 16 bases between the germline ends. CDR1 and CDR2 from the germline V gene are SNHLY and FYNNEI. The DNA for the CDR3 is TGTGCCGAGCGCGGGGCAGTCTATGAAAAACTGTTTTTT. The encoded protein is CAERGAVYEKLFF. Full variable domain (remainder filled in from reference TRBV2 and TRBJ1-4): EPEVTQTPSHQVTQMGQEVILRCVPISNHLYFYWYRQILGQKVEFLVSFYNNEISEKSEIFDDQFSVERPDGSNFTLKIRSTKLEDSAMYFCAERGAVYEKLFFGSGTQLSVL.

The chain couples TRBV4-2 to TRBJ2-3; 13 bases map to TRBD2. J lost 4 bases, V lost 3 bases, and 7 bases had no gene match. The germline CDR1 and CDR2 sequences are LGHNA and YNFKEQ. CDR3 length: 17 residues. The CDR3: CASSHFGLAGVSDTQYF. The CDR3 nucleotides read TGTGCCAGCAGCCATTTTGGACTAGCGGGAGTGTCAGATACGCAGTATTTT.

This clone was detected a few times. The chain links TRBV7-9 to TRBJ2-7; perhaps TRBD1 as D (6 bases). The CDR3 contains 17 residues. V lost 2 bases and J lost 3, with 20 bases in between. Germline CDR1 and CDR2: SEHNR and FQNEAQ (reference sequence). Written as DNA, the CDR3 is TGTGCCAGCAGCTTAATATGGACAGAATCTGAAGTCTACGAGCAGTACTTC. It translates to CASSLIWTESEVYEQYF.

This clone turned up a few times. This sequence joins TRBV5-1 and TRBJ2-1; 7 bases fit TRBD1. V shed 9 bases, J shed 2 bases, and the junction held 11 bases outside the gene matches. This CDR3 is built from 15 residues. The germline V gene encodes CDR1 SGHRS and CDR2 YFSETQ. The CDR3: CATRRPGQPYNEQFF. The CDR3 bases are TGCGCCACCAGAAGACCGGGACAGCCCTACAATGAGCAGTTCTTC.

This clone showed up just a few times. The CDR3 sequence: CASSQAGTGGTEAFF. The CDR3 nucleotides are TGTGCCAGCAGCCAGGCCGGGACAGGGGGCACTGAAGCTTTCTTT. The chain couples TRBV4-2 to TRBJ1-1; 11 bases are shared with TRBD1. V was clipped by 3 bases and J by 4 bases; unmatched bases: 4. The CDR3 has 15 amino acids. Germline loops: CDR1 LGHNA, CDR2 YNFKEQ.

The genes are TRBV7-9 and TRBJ1-1; D is undetermined. Trimming stripped 1 base from V and 2 bases from J, with 5 bases between. The CDR3 consists of 13 residues. Germline assignment: CDR1 SEHNR and CDR2 FQNEAQ (reference sequence). The CDR3 bases are TGTGCCAGCAGCTTAGGAGCCAACACTGAAGCTTTCTTT. Amino acids: CASSLGANTEAFF.

This sequence joins TRBV2 and TRBJ2-1; 8 bases agree with TRBD2. CDR1 is SNHLY, CDR2 FYNNEI, per germline. J was trimmed by 6 bases and V by 2 bases; bases with no gene match: 6. The CDR3 is 15 amino acids. DNA for the CDR3: TGTGCCAGCAGTGAAATGTCTAGCGGGCGCAATGAGCAGTTCTTC. Amino acid sequence: CASSEMSSGRNEQFF.

J is TRBJ1-1 and V is TRBV5-1, with D perhaps matching TRBD1 (5 bases). CDR3 length: 14 amino acids. The V and J ends lost 0 bases and 5 bases respectively, with 11 bases between them. Looked up from germline, CDR1 is SGHRS and CDR2 is YFSETQ. The CDR3 nucleotides are TGCGCCAGCAGCTTGGATAGGGGAGGAACTGAAGCTTTCTTT. Amino acids: CASSLDRGGTEAFF.

The V call is TRBV4-3, the J call TRBJ1-5; 8 bases match TRBD1. From germline, CDR1 is LGHNA and CDR2 YSLEER. The CDR3 has 16 amino acids. V gave up 1 base and J gave up 4 bases; unmatched junction bases: 6. The CDR3 DNA reads TGCGCCAGCAGCCAAGCCCTGACAGGGGAAAATCAGCCCCAGCATTTT. Amino acids: CASSQALTGENQPQHF.

V is TRBV7-8 and J is TRBJ2-3; D perhaps matches TRBD2 (6 bases). Germline V CDR1 and CDR2: SGHVS, FQNEAQ. The CDR3 runs to 16 residues. Trimming stripped 2 bases from V and 1 base from J, with 13 bases between. CDR3 DNA sequence: TGTGCCAGCAGCTTACAACCGGGGACTGGCACAGATACGCAGTATTTT. Amino acid sequence: CASSLQPGTGTDTQYF.

On this clone: At the DNA level, this CDR3 is encoded by other sequences in the same sample as well. The J gene is TRBJ2-2, the V gene TRBV7-3; TRBD1 is a possible D gene (6 bases). The germline CDR1 and CDR2 sequences are SGHTA and FQGTGA. Trimming left V 6 bases short and J 6 bases short, with 17 bases between. This CDR3 region has 15 residues. The CDR3, as DNA: TGTGCCAGCAGTCCCCAGGGGCGCAGGTCCGGGGAGCTGTTTTTT. It specifies CASSPQGRRSGELFF.

The chain combines TRBV7-9 with TRBJ2-5; tentative D call: TRBD2 (5 bases). The germline V gene has CDR1 SEHNR and CDR2 FQNEAQ (reference sequence). The V gene lost 1 base and the J gene lost 11 bases, with 20 bases spanning the gap. CDR3 size: 15 residues. The DNA for the CDR3 is TGTGCCAGCAGCTTAGTTATAGCGCGATTGGTGGAGCAGTACTTC. Its protein is CASSLVIARLVEQYF.

The chain combines TRBV6-5 with TRBJ2-7; 7 nucleotides match TRBD1. Per germline, CDR1 MNHEY and CDR2 SVGAGI. The trim removed 4 bases at V and 4 bases at J, leaving 4 bases unmatched. CDR3 length equals 13 residues. The CDR3: CASSFDREYEQYF. The CDR3 DNA reads TGTGCCAGCAGTTTTGACAGGGAGTACGAGCAGTACTTC.

This chain uses TRBV9 with TRBJ2-6; 8 bases match TRBD1. From germline, CDR1 is SGDLS and CDR2 YYNGEE. The CDR3 spans 18 residues. V lost 0 bases and J lost 0; bases outside the gene matches: 5. CDR3 amino acids: CASSVAGTGLSGANVLTF. DNA for the CDR3: TGTGCCAGCAGCGTAGCAGGGACAGGTCTCTCTGGGGCCAACGTCCTGACTTTC.

The V and J genes are TRBV28 and TRBJ2-2, with D maybe TRBD2 (6 bases). The CDR3 is 15 residues long. Germline assignment: CDR1 MDHEN and CDR2 SYDVKM. V was shortened by 3 bases and J by 4 bases, with 12 bases between the two germline ends. The chain's CDR3 is CASSLGGEGTGELFF. The DNA of the CDR3 is TGTGCCAGCAGTTTGGGGGGAGAGGGCACCGGGGAGCTGTTTTTT.

This clone was seen a few times. The chain employs TRBV2 and TRBJ1-1; 8 positions agree with TRBD1. The CDR3 spans 13 residues. The V gene end was trimmed by 8 bases and the J gene end by 4 bases; junction bases not matched to a gene: 6. Germline V gene data show CDR1 as SNHLY and CDR2 as FYNNEI. CDR3 DNA: TGTGCCAGCCGGAGACAGGGGCCCACTGAAGCTTTCTTT. Residues: CASRRQGPTEAFF. The full variable domain, with the rest looked up from reference TRBV2 and TRBJ1-1, is EPEVTQTPSHQVTQMGQEVILRCVPISNHLYFYWYRQILGQKVEFLVSFYNNEISEKSEIFDDQFSVERPDGSNFTLKIRSTKLEDSAMYFCASRRQGPTEAFFGQGTRLTVV.

This clone was seen a single time. The chain uses TRBV7-8 and TRBJ2-3; D remains ambiguous. Germline CDR1 reads SGHVS; CDR2 reads FQNEAQ. The CDR3 totals 18 residues. Trimming left V 4 bases short and J 2 bases short, with 22 bases between. CDR3 protein: CASSSARPAIAFTDTQYF. The CDR3 DNA sequence: TGTGCCAGCAGCTCAGCGCGCCCCGCAATAGCATTCACAGATACGCAGTATTTT.

The CDR3 DNA reads TGTGCCAGCAGTTCTCAGGGGGGACTTATGGAAAAACTGTTTTTT. It encodes CASSSQGGLMEKLFF. J is TRBJ1-4 and V is TRBV27, with 7 bases identical to TRBD1. This CDR3 is 15 amino acids long. From germline, CDR1 is MNHEY and CDR2 SMNVEV (reference sequence). J was trimmed by 8 bases and V by 4 bases; bases with no gene match: 10. Based on the CDR3 plus reference TRBV27 and TRBJ1-4, the full variable domain is EAQVTQNPRYLITVTGKKLTVTCSQNMNHEYMSWYRQDPGLGLRQIYYSMNVEVTDKGDVPEGYKVSRKEKRNFPLILESPSPNQTSLYFCASSSQGGLMEKLFFGSGTQLSVL.

This chain connects TRBV4-3 to TRBJ2-5, with 11 bases identical to TRBD2. The CDR3 has 15 amino acids. Germline values: CDR1 LGHNA, CDR2 YSLEER. Losses at the gene ends were 1 base for V and 5 bases for J; bases not matched to a gene: 3. CDR3 region: CASSQVIAGGETQYF. CDR3 sequence (DNA): TGCGCCAGCAGCCAAGTTATAGCGGGGGGGGAGACCCAGTACTTC.

This clone came up once. The chain employs TRBV28 and TRBJ1-1; a possible D gene is TRBD1 (5 bases). V gave up 6 bases and J gave up 5 bases, with 19 bases separating them. The CDR3 length is 15 residues. In germline, CDR1 is MDHEN, CDR2 SYDVKM. The CDR3 reads CASSPGGAGGTEAFF. The CDR3 region has the DNA TGTGCCAGCAGCCCGGGCGGGGCGGGTGGGACTGAAGCTTTCTTT.

J is TRBJ2-2 and V is TRBV15; D not resolved. This CDR3 has 15 amino acids. In germline, CDR1 is LNHNV, CDR2 YYDKDF (reference sequence). Trimming removed 0 bases at V and 4 bases at J, with 9 bases between. DNA of the CDR3: TGTGCCACCAGCAGAGATAAAACAGCCACCGGGGAGCTGTTTTTT. It specifies CATSRDKTATGELFF.

The J gene is TRBJ1-2, the V gene TRBV7-9; a weak D match, TRBD1 (5 bases). The length of the CDR3 is 13 residues. Trimming removed 5 bases at V and 4 bases at J, with 11 bases between. Germline V gene sequence: CDR1 SEHNR, CDR2 FQNEAQ (reference sequence). The CDR3 spells CASSRQRTYGYTF. CDR3 in DNA: TGTGCCAGCAGCCGACAGCGCACCTATGGCTACACCTTC.